This T cell receptor (beta chain) is drawn from a study of long-term antiretroviral therapy in people with HIV (dated by TCRdb to between 2021 and 2024). A note on the overall study: The earliest samples were collected about a decade before the 2015 WHO recommendation for immediate ART, when ART was typically delayed until CD4 counts fell. Whether ART initiation and durable HIV suppression were associated with changes in peripheral blood TRB repertoire composition and diversity was tested in a retrospective serial study. A total of fewer than 200 cryopreserved PBMC samples were contributed to the cohort by 30 adults with confirmed HIV infection, with samples collected serially over a mean of roughly six years (range 1-12). Among the 30 to 35 participants with HIV, roughly eleven were female. No cross-contamination during QIAcube processing was shown when test extractions of a monoclonal T-cell line were performed alongside about 30 polyclonal samples. What the authors observed across the whole study: Since PBMC availability was limited, sequencing covered only the TCR beta chain, with no alpha chain pairing. Samples dated from about 2003 to 2018, and the ART regimens used may be less effective than current ones. Inferences about post-ART repertoire changes were limited because no data were available on ART adherence, viral resistance or therapy changes. ART initiation was associated with a significant increase in TRB diversity, but diversity stayed significantly below transplant donor controls even after long-term ART. Narrower CDR3 length ranges were observed in HIV repertoires than in controls, and an antigen-experienced repertoire with only a slight naive shift after ART was suggested by the network structure. Expanded TRB clones identified before ART initiation dominated the repertoire across all time points, though the dominance fluctuated and decreased in many PLHIV after ART. Because pre-ART samples had limited cell numbers, unsorted PBMC were profiled rather than sorted CD4+ and CD8+ T cells.

Sequencing of the TRB variable region was done with the immunoSEQ hsTCRB v3.0 assay at survey level resolution. The targeted TRB sequencing depth was about 40,000-50,000 T-cell genomes per sample. TRB libraries were pooled and sequenced on an Illumina MiSeq using a v3 150-cycle kit. The paper's processing steps were these. Repertoire analysis was performed in R inside a reproducible Nextflow workflow that covered QC, data transformation and analysis. LymphoSeq2, an R package for AIRR-Seq data exploration, was used to implement custom analyses. Four samples that produced fewer than 5000 total TRB sequences were removed, so 150 to 200 HIV repertoires were analyzed. Among the roughly 180 retained HIV repertoires, about 57 were collected before ART initiation and 129 after ART initiation. Repertoires were downsampled to 5000 TRB nucleotide sequences, and summary statistics were averaged over 100 downsampling iterations. Only TRB sequences with CDR3 regions of at least seven amino acids were retained for analysis. Two measures captured diversity: a Shannon entropy-derived clonality score and the Gini coefficient. Repertoire networks linked the top 5000 CDR3 amino acid sequences whenever two sequences differed by an edit distance of one. For TRB CDR3 amino acid sequences, GLIPH2 was used to predict antigen specificity groups and MHC restriction. To flag known associations with CMV, EBV, HIV or tissue antigens, CDR3 amino acid sequences were compared against VDJdb and McPAS-TCR. Pre-ART, post-ART and control groups were compared with Wilcoxon signed-rank tests and Holm-Bonferroni correction. The table comes from immuneACCESS by way of TCRdb, which keeps in-frame sequences with V and J called. Part of the clones is missing from these tables; in studies checked, under half for an unresolved V gene and the rest for unknown reasons. That table gives V, J and clone size, and the DNA gave D and trimming. The sample table shows 25,000 to 30,000 clones, and over 90% are seen once. The biggest ten clones account for roughly 6.7% of the sample.

For this clone: There is no known antigen for this receptor. No per-base quality is available; no much larger clone lies one base away.

Participants were included only if at least one PBMC sample before ART initiation and at least two post-ART samples were available. Every participant with HIV received treatment in the United States of America. Cryopreserved samples of roughly 0.95-10 million PBMC were thawed and washed before DNA extraction. At the time of the earliest PBMC sample for each participant with HIV, ages ranged from roughly 20 to 54 years. PBMC samples were contributed by each participant from 1-4 timepoints before ART initiation and 2-8 timepoints after ART initiation, with a median of 7 samples. For every participant, serial HIV viral load, CD4+ T-cell count, ART history and demographic data were obtained. A Qiagen kit on a QIAcube was used to extract genomic DNA from unsorted PBMC, with samples processed in batches of 12. The receptor comes from a woman aged 40 to 55 with HIV. Specimen: unsorted PBMCs, collected around 6.5 years after starting antiretroviral therapy.

The CDR3: CASSEAGTSGGGSWYF. The DNA reads as follows: TGTGCCAGCAGTGAAGCAGGGACTAGCGGGGGGGGTTCATGGTATTTT. Recombination connected TRBV6-1 to TRBJ2-3, with 16 bases in between that match TRBD2. The CDR3 holds 16 amino acids from the cysteine to the phenylalanine. The DNA shown is the 48-base CDR3, in frame from base 1. Clipping removes 0 bases from V and 14 bases from J, with 8 as the unmatched junction base count. CDR1 and CDR2, looked up from the germline V gene, are MNHNS and SASEGT.